Listed below are T cell receptor beta chains from one sample, sequenced in a study of OX40 agonist ivuxolimab in advanced cancers. TCRdb's table, derived via immunoSEQ multiplex PCR, lists solely in-frame clones and lacks some. The sample holds about 57,000 clones, approximately 95% seen once. The sequencing used CD4+ or CD8+ T cells sorted from blood, collected in a trial of the OX40 agonist ivuxolimab. The source is an adult with an advanced solid tumor such as melanoma, head and neck, liver or kidney cancer. Both conserved end residues are part of each CDR3. A D gene is named only where the DNA matches it firmly. The size field is filled for only some rows; it gives once, few, many or a size class.

d_gene: NA; v_gene: TRBV7-9; j_gene: TRBJ2-3; abundance: NA; CDR3aa: CASSLALGDGQDTQYF; CDR3nt: TGTGCCAGCAGCTTAGCCCTGGGCGACGGGCAAGATACGCAGTATTTT
d_gene: TRBD1; v_gene: TRBV11-2; j_gene: TRBJ2-3; abundance: NA; CDR3aa: CASSLGDRGPDTQYF; CDR3nt: TGTGCCAGCAGCTTAGGGGACAGGGGCCCAGATACGCAGTATTTT
d_gene: NA; v_gene: TRBV9; j_gene: TRBJ2-7; abundance: NA; CDR3aa: CASSGGNRGYEQYF; CDR3nt: TGTGCCAGCAGCGGCGGGAATCGGGGCTACGAGCAGTACTTC
d_gene: NA; v_gene: TRBV5-6; j_gene: TRBJ1-5; abundance: NA; CDR3aa: CASSLGGGDQPQHF; CDR3nt: TGTGCCAGCAGCCTGGGCGGGGGTGATCAGCCCCAGCATTTT
d_gene: NA; v_gene: TRBV4-2; j_gene: TRBJ2-7; abundance: NA; CDR3aa: CASSQGIGEQYF; CDR3nt: TGTGCCAGCAGCCAAGGCATCGGCGAGCAGTACTTC
d_gene: NA; v_gene: TRBV7-2; j_gene: TRBJ2-1; abundance: NA; CDR3aa: CASSNPAVGVNYNEQFF; CDR3nt: TGTGCCAGCAGCAACCCCGCAGTAGGGGTGAACTACAATGAGCAGTTCTTC
d_gene: NA; v_gene: TRBV5-8; j_gene: TRBJ2-7; abundance: NA; CDR3aa: CASRGSYEQYF; CDR3nt: TGTGCCAGCAGGGGTTCCTACGAGCAGTACTTC
d_gene: TRBD1; v_gene: TRBV29-1; j_gene: TRBJ1-4; abundance: NA; CDR3aa: CSVRQGLGEKLFF; CDR3nt: TGCAGCGTTAGACAGGGATTGGGTGAAAAACTGTTTTTT
d_gene: TRBD2; v_gene: TRBV9; j_gene: TRBJ2-7; abundance: once; CDR3aa: CASSALAGGWYEQYF; CDR3nt: TGTGCCAGCAGCGCCCTAGCGGGAGGGTGGTACGAGCAGTACTTC
d_gene: NA; v_gene: TRBV7-3; j_gene: TRBJ2-1; abundance: NA; CDR3aa: CASSPSPGLEANEQFF; CDR3nt: TGTGCCAGCAGCCCCTCCCCGGGACTGGAGGCCAATGAGCAGTTCTTC